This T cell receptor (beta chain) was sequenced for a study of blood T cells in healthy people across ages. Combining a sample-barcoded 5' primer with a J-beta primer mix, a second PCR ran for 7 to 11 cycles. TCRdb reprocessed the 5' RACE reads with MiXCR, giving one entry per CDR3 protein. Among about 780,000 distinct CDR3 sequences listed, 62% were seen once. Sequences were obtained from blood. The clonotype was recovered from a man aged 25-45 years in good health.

The CDR3 sequence is CASRFGTSGGTDTQYF. CDR3 coding DNA: TGCGCCAGCAGATTTGGGACTAGCGGGGGGACAGATACGCAGTATTTT. This chain connects TRBV5-1 to TRBJ2-3; the match to TRBD2 covers 15 bases. Germline V gene lookup returns CDR1 SGHRS and CDR2 YFSETQ. This CDR3 is 16 amino acids long. V shed 5 bases and J 3 bases; nucleotides not matched to a gene: 4.